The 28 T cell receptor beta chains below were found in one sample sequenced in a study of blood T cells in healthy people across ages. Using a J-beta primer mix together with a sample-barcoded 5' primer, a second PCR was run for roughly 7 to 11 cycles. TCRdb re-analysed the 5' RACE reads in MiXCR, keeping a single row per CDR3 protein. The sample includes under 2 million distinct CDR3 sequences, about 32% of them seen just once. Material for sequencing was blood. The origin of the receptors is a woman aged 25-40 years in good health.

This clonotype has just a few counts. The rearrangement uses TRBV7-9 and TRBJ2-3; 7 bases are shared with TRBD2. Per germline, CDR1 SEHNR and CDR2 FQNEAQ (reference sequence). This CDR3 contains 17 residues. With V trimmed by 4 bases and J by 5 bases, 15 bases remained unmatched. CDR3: CASSSGDGTISGDTQYF. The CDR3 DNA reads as TGTGCCAGCAGCTCTGGGGATGGGACTATCAGTGGAGATACGCAGTATTTT.

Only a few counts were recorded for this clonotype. The DNA of the CDR3 is TGTGCCAGCAGCTTTGCGGGGGATTACAACACTGAAGCTTTCTTT. It yields the protein CASSFAGDYNTEAFF. The chain combines TRBV5-5 with TRBJ1-1; possibly TRBD1 for D (5 bases). This CDR3 is 15 amino acids long. Germline V gives CDR1 SGHKS, CDR2 YYEKEE (reference sequence). V lost 2 bases and J 2 bases, leaving 13 bases between the germline ends.

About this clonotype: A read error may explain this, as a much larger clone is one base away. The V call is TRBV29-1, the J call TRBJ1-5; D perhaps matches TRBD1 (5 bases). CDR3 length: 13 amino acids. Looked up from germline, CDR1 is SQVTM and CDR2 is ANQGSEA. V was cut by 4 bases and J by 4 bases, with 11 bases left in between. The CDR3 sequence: CSVADKGNQPQHF. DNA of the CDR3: TGCAGCGTTGCGGACAAGGGAAATCAGCCCCAGCATTTT.

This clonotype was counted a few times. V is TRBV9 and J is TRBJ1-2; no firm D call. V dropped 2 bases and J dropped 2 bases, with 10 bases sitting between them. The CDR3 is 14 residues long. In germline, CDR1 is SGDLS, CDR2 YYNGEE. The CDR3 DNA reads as TGTGCCAGCAGCGTTGGGGTACAGAACTATGGCTACACCTTC. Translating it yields CASSVGVQNYGYTF.

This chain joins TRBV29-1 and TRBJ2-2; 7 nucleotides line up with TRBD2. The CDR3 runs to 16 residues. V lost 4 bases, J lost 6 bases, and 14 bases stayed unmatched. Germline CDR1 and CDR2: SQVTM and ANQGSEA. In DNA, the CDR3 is TGCAGCGTTGTGGTTAGCGGCGGGAGTAGGGCCGGGGAGCTGTTTTTT. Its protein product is CSVVVSGGSRAGELFF.

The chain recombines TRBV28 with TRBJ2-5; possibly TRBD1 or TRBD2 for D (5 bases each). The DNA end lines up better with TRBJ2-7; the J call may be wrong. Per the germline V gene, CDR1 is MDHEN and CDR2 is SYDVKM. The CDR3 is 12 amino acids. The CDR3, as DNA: TGTGCCAGCAGTTACGGGACGCCCGAGCAGTACTTC. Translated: CASSYGTPEQYF.

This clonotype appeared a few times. CDR3 in amino acids: CASSWDLGSGNEQFF. CDR3 nucleotide sequence: TGCGCCAGCAGCTGGGATCTAGGATCCGGGAATGAGCAGTTCTTC. The chain employs TRBV5-1 and TRBJ2-1; D unresolved. Trimming cost V 3 bases and J 7 bases, with 17 bases left between them. CDR1 is SGHRS and CDR2 is YFSETQ in the germline V gene. The CDR3 loop spans 15 amino acids.

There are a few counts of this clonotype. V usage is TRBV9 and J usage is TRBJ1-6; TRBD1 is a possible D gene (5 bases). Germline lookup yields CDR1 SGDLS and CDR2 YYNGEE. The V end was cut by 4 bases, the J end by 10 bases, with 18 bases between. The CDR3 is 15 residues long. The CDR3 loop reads CASSPGPRLGSPLHF. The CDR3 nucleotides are TGTGCCAGCAGCCCGGGACCGAGGTTAGGCTCACCCCTCCACTTT.

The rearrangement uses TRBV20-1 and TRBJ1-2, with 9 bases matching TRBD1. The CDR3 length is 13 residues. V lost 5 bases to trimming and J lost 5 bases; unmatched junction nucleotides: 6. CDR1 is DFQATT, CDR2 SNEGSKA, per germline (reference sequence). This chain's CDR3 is CSAGDRVIYGYTF. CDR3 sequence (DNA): TGCAGTGCTGGGGACAGGGTTATATATGGCTACACCTTC.

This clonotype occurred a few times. CDR3 bases: TGCGCCAGCAGCGCCTGGACAGGGTCTAACGAGCAGTACTTC. Translating it yields CASSAWTGSNEQYF. This chain links TRBV5-1 with TRBJ2-7; 8 bases are a match to TRBD1. V shed 4 bases, J shed 5 bases, and the junction held 8 bases outside the gene matches. Looked up from germline, CDR1 is SGHRS and CDR2 is YFSETQ. The CDR3 sequence is 14 residues long.

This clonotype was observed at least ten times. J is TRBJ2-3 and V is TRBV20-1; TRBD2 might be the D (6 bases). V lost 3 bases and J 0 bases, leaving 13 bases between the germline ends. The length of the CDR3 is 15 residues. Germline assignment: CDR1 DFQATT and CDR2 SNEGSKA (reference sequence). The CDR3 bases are TGCAGTGCTAGCTGGAGGCGGGACAGCACAGATACGCAGTATTTT. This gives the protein CSASWRRDSTDTQYF.

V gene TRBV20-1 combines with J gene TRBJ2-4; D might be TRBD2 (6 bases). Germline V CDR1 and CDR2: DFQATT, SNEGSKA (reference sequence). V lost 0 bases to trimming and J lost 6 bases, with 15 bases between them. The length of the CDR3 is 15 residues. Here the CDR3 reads CSARDPRLSGNIQYF. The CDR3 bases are TGCAGTGCTAGAGATCCACGGCTTAGCGGAAACATTCAGTACTTC.

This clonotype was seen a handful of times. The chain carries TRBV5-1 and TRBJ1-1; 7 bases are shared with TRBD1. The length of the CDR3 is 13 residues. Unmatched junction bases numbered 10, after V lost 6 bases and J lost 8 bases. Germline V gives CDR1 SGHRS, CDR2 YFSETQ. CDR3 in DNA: TGCGCCAGCATCAGTGGGTCAGGGGGAGAAGCTTTCTTT. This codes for CASISGSGGEAFF. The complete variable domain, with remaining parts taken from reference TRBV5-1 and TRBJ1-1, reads KAGVTQTPRYLIKTRGQQVTLSCSPISGHRSVSWYQQTPGQGLQFLFEYFSETQRNKGNFPGRFSGRQFSNSRSEMNVSTLELGDSALYLCASISGSGGEAFFGQGTRLTVV.

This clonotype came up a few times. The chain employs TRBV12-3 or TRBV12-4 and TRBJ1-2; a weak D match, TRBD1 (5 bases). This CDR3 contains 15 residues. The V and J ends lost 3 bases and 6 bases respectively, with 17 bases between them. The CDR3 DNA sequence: TGTGCCAGCAGTTTTACGGTTATAGGGGTGGATGGCTACACCTTC. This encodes CASSFTVIGVDGYTF.

CDR3 region: CASSQSTGGGNEQYF. The CDR3, as DNA: TGCGCCAGCAGCCAATCGACAGGGGGTGGCAACGAGCAGTACTTC. The rearrangement links TRBV4-1 to TRBJ2-7; 9 nucleotides match TRBD1. The CDR3 contains 15 residues. CDR1 MGHRA and CDR2 YSYEKL come from the germline V gene. The V segment lost 2 bases and the J segment 5 bases; nucleotides outside the gene matches: 7.

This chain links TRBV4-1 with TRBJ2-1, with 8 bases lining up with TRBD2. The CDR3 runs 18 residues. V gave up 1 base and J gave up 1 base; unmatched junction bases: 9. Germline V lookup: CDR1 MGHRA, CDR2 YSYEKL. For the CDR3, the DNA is TGCGCCAGCAGCCAAGTTTTGCTAGCGGGCCGATCCTACAATGAGCAGTTCTTC. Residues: CASSQVLLAGRSYNEQFF.

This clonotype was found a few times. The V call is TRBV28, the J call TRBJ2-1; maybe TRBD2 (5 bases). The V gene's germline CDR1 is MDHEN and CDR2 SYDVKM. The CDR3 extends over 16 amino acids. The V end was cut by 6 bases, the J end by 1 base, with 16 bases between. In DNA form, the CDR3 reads TGTGCCAGCAGCCTCATCCTCCCGGGGTCCTACAATGAGCAGTTCTTC. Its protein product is CASSLILPGSYNEQFF.

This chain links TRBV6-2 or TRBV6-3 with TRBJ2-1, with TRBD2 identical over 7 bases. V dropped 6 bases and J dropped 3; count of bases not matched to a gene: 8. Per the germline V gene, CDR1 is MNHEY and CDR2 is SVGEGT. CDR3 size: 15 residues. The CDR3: CASRRFGGSYNEQFF. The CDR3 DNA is TGTGCCAGCAGGCGTTTCGGCGGGAGCTACAATGAGCAGTTCTTC.

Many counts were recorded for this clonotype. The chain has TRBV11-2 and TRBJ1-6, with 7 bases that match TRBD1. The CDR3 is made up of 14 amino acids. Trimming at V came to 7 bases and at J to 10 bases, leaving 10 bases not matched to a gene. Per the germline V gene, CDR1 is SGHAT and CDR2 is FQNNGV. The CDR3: CASTRGGTGSPLHF. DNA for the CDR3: TGTGCCAGCACCAGGGGGGGGACGGGATCACCCCTCCACTTT.

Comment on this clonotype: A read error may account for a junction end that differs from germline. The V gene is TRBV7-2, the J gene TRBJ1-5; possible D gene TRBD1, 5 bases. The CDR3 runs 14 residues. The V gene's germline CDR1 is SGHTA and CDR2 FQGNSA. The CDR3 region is CAGSRDSGNQPQHF. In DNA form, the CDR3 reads TGTGCCGGCAGCCGCGACAGCGGCAATCAGCCCCAGCATTTT.

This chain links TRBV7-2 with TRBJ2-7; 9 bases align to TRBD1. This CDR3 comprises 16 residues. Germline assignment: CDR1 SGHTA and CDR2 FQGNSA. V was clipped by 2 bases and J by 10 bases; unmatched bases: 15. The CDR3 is CASSLRGTGITDTQYF. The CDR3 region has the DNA TGTGCCAGCAGCTTAAGGGGGACAGGGATCACAGATACCCAGTACTTC.

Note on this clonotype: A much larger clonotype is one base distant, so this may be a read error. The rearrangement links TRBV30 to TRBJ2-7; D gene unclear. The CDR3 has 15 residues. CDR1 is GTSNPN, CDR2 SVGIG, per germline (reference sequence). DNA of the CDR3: TGTGCCCGGAGTGCCCCTATTCAAAGCTCCTACGAGCAGTACTTC. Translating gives CARSAPIQSSYEQYF.

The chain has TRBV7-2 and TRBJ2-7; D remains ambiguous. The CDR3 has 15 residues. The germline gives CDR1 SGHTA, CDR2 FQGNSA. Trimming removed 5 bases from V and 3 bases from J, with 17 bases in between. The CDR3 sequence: CASSPHRQFFYEQYF. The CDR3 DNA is TGTGCCAGCAGCCCTCACCGGCAGTTTTTCTACGAGCAGTACTTC.

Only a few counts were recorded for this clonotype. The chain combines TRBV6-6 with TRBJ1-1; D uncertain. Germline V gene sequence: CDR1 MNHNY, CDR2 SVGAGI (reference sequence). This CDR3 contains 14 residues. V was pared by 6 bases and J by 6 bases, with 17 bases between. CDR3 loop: CASSTSGGVAEAFF. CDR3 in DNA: TGTGCCAGCAGCACCTCCGGCGGGGTTGCTGAAGCTTTCTTT.

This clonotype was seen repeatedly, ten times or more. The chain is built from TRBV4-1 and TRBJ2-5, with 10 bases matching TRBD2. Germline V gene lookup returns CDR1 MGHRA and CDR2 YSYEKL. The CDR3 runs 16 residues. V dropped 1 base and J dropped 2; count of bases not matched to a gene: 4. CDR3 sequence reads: CASSQGPAGGQETQYF. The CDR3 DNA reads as TGCGCCAGCAGCCAAGGTCCAGCGGGGGGGCAAGAGACCCAGTACTTC.

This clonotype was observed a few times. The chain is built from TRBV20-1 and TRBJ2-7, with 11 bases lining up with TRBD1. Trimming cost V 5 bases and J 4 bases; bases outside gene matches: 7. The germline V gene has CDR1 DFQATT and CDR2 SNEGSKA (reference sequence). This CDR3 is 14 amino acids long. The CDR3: CSAPRTGGLYEQYF. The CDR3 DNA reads TGCAGTGCTCCCCGGACAGGGGGCTTGTACGAGCAGTACTTC.

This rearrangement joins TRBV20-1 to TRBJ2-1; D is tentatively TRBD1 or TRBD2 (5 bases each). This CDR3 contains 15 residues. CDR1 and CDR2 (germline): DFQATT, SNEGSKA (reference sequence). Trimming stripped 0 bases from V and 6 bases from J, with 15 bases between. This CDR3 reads CSARDRDLGPNEQFF. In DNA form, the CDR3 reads TGCAGTGCTAGAGATCGGGACCTGGGACCCAATGAGCAGTTCTTC.

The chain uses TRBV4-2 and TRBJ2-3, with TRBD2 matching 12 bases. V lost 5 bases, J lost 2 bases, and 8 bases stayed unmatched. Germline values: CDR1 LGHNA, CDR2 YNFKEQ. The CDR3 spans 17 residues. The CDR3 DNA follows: TGTGCCAGCAGCTCTCCCGGACTAGCGGGAATCACAGATACGCAGTATTTT. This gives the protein CASSSPGLAGITDTQYF.